These 28 T cell receptor beta chains share one sample of origin, sequenced in a study of regulatory T cells in long-lasting Graves disease. Time point specified: newly diagnosed GD, antithyroid drugs for less than 3 months. The TCR library was made from RNA that had been extracted from PBMCs in TRIzol. Through Arm-PCR of CDR3 regions and iRepertoire HTBI primers, TCR beta libraries were built. TCRdb re-derived calls from the multiplex PCR reads in MiXCR, one entry per CDR3 protein. The sample gives hundreds of thousands of distinct CDR3 sequences, roughly 16% of which show up once; 18% is in the top ten. This sample was shared with a second study, whose subject was T cells in Graves' hyperthyroidism and ophthalmopathy.

This specimen was peripheral blood mononuclear cells (PBMCs), taken at new diagnosis, from a patient treated with antithyroid drugs. All receptors come from a woman aged 30 to 39 with Graves disease.

There are a few counts of this clonotype. The chain combines TRBV7-6 with TRBJ1-6; the D gene is possibly TRBD1 (6 bases). The germline V gene has CDR1 SGHVS and CDR2 FNYEAQ. V lost 5 bases, J lost 4 bases, and 9 bases lay in between. The CDR3 runs to 14 residues. The CDR3 reads CASSQDSYNSPLHF. The CDR3 bases are TGTGCCAGCAGCCAGGACAGTTATAATTCACCCCTCCACTTT.

This clonotype was detected ten times or more. DNA of the CDR3: TGCAGCCTGAGTGGGACAGGGGAAACCCAGTACTTC. This sequence encodes CSLSGTGETQYF. The chain recombines TRBV29-1 with TRBJ2-5, with 10 bases identical to TRBD1. The CDR3 contains 12 residues. J gave up 8 bases and V 8 bases, and 8 bases lay outside the gene matches. The germline V gene has CDR1 SQVTM and CDR2 ANQGSEA. Full variable domain (remainder filled in from reference TRBV29-1 and TRBJ2-5): SAVISQKPSRDICQRGTSLTIQCQVDSQVTMMFWYRQQPGQSLTLIATANQGSEATYESGFVIDKFPISRPNLTFSTLTVSNMSPEDSSIYLCSLSGTGETQYFGPGTRLLVL.

This clonotype turned up a few times. The rearrangement joins TRBV7-9 to TRBJ1-2; unclear D gene. This CDR3 has 15 amino acids. The germline V gene has CDR1 SEHNR and CDR2 FQNEAQ (reference sequence). V lost 10 bases and J 1 base, leaving 19 bases between the germline ends. This CDR3 reads CATPSELSINYGYTF. In DNA form, the CDR3 reads TGTGCCACCCCTTCAGAACTATCGATTAACTATGGCTACACCTTC.

This clonotype was counted ten times or more. V is TRBV28 and J is TRBJ2-2, with 10 bases aligning to TRBD1. The CDR3 has 17 amino acids. Trimming at V came to 4 bases and at J to 4 bases, leaving 9 bases not matched to a gene. Germline CDR1 MDHEN, CDR2 SYDVKM. The DNA of the CDR3 is TGTGCCAGCAGTTCACGACAGGGGGCTCTAAGCACCGGGGAGCTGTTTTTT. Translated: CASSSRQGALSTGELFF. Combining the CDR3 with reference TRBV28 and TRBJ2-2 gives the whole variable domain DVKVTQSSRYLVKRTGEKVFLECVQDMDHENMFWYRQDPGLGLRLIYFSYDVKMKEKGDIPEGYSVSREKKERFSLILESASTNQTSMYLCASSSRQGALSTGELFFGEGSRLTVL.

This clonotype was counted at least ten times. This rearrangement joins TRBV6-2 or TRBV6-3 to TRBJ2-7, with 10 bases fitting TRBD1. After removal of 10 bases from V and 8 bases from J, the junction contained 11 bases not matched to a gene. The CDR3 runs to 13 residues. Germline CDR1 reads MNHEY; CDR2 reads SVGEGT. The DNA of the CDR3 is TGTGCCACCCAGTCGGGGGACAGGGGAAAGCAGTACTTC. It yields the protein CATQSGDRGKQYF.

The chain links TRBV6-1 to TRBJ1-2, with no clear D. Germline V gene sequence: CDR1 MNHNS, CDR2 SASEGT. This CDR3 contains 13 residues. Between the trimmed V and J ends, which lost 8 bases and 1 base, there was a span of 11 bases. CDR3 nucleotides: TGTGCCAGCGGAGGTACCAATAACTATGGCTACACCTTC. Translating gives CASGGTNNYGYTF.

The gene calls are TRBV20-1 and TRBJ1-4; D possibly corresponds to TRBD1 (6 bases). The length of the CDR3 is 14 residues. CDR1 is DFQATT, CDR2 SNEGSKA, per germline (reference sequence). V was pared by 5 bases and J by 8 bases, with 18 bases between. The CDR3 DNA sequence: TGCAGTGCTTCCCCGACGGGGGGCTGGGAAAAACTGTTTTTT. This codes for CSASPTGGWEKLFF.

This chain uses TRBV15 with TRBJ1-2; tentative D call: TRBD1 (6 bases). The germline CDR1 and CDR2 sequences are LNHNV and YYDKDF (reference sequence). The CDR3 spans 16 residues. V was clipped by 5 bases and J by 5 bases, with 21 bases between them. Here the CDR3 DNA reads TGTGCCACCAGCGCCGGGGGGGGACATGAAATTTATGGCTACACCTTC. Translated: CATSAGGGHEIYGYTF.

This clonotype came up many times. CDR3 residues: CASTQLAGNQETQYF. CDR3 DNA: TGTGCCAGCACCCAACTAGCGGGCAACCAAGAGACCCAGTACTTC. The chain combines TRBV11-2 with TRBJ2-5; 9 nucleotides align to TRBD2. Per germline, CDR1 SGHAT and CDR2 FQNNGV. Germline trimming cut 7 bases from V and 0 bases from J; bases unmatched to any gene: 6. The CDR3 totals 15 residues.

This clonotype was seen a handful of times. One junction end does not reproduce the germline sequence, and a read error may be involved. The chain is built from TRBV5-1 and TRBJ2-7, with 7 positions matching TRBD1. This CDR3 spans 13 amino acids. Germline CDR1 reads SGHRS; CDR2 reads YFSETQ. This chain's CDR3 is CASRDRDSYEQYF. CDR3 DNA sequence: TGTGCCAGCCGGGACAGAGACTCCTACGAGCAGTACTTC.

The chain combines TRBV5-1 with TRBJ2-1; 11 positions match TRBD2. The CDR3 length is 18 residues. Germline V lookup: CDR1 SGHRS, CDR2 YFSETQ. V shed 4 bases, J shed 9 bases, and the junction held 18 bases outside the gene matches. CDR3: CASSPIAGGTSLKTEQFF. The CDR3 nucleotides are TGCGCCAGCAGCCCGATAGCGGGAGGGACGAGCCTAAAAACTGAGCAGTTCTTC.

Worth noting for this clonotype: A read error may account for a junction end that differs from germline. This sequence joins TRBV5-1 and TRBJ2-7; 8 positions agree with TRBD2. Germline assignment: CDR1 SGHRS and CDR2 YFSETQ. This CDR3 comprises 15 residues. Here the CDR3 DNA reads TGTGCCAGCAGCTTGGGACTAGAAATTACGGGGGAGCAGTACTTC. This translates into CASSLGLEITGEQYF.

This clonotype showed up many times. The J gene is TRBJ2-1, the V gene TRBV9; D call uncertain. Trimming left V 0 bases short and J 6 bases short, with 4 bases between. Germline V lookup: CDR1 SGDLS, CDR2 YYNGEE. This CDR3 has 12 residues. The CDR3 nucleotides read TGTGCCAGCAGCGTAGGTGTCAATGAGCAGTTCTTC. Protein sequence: CASSVGVNEQFF.

This clonotype was detected many times. V gene TRBV3-1 combines with J gene TRBJ2-3; tentatively, D is TRBD1 (6 bases). This CDR3 contains 15 residues. The V gene lost 5 bases and the J gene lost 6 bases, with 18 bases spanning the gap. Germline CDR1 LGHDT, CDR2 YNNKEL (reference sequence). The chain's CDR3 is CASSKAQGSGDTQYF. The CDR3, as DNA: TGTGCCAGCAGCAAAGCCCAGGGGAGTGGCGATACGCAGTATTTT.

This clonotype was found a few times. This rearrangement joins TRBV5-6 to TRBJ1-1; tentatively, D is TRBD1 (5 bases). Germline V CDR1 and CDR2: SGHDT, YYEEEE. CDR3 size: 14 residues. The V end lost 5 bases, the J end lost 3 bases, and 14 bases lay between the germline ends. CDR3: CASRGRSLYTEAFF. As DNA, the CDR3 is TGTGCCAGCAGGGGACGGTCTTTATACACTGAAGCTTTCTTT.

V usage is TRBV15 and J usage is TRBJ2-7; D unclear. CDR3 length: 15 amino acids. Germline assignment: CDR1 LNHNV and CDR2 YYDKDF (reference sequence). The ends were cut back, 0 bases at V and 0 bases at J, with 9 bases in the middle. For the CDR3, the DNA is TGTGCCACCAGCAGAGATCATAAGCTCTCCTACGAGCAGTACTTC. Translation: CATSRDHKLSYEQYF.

The V gene is TRBV28, the J gene TRBJ2-4; 8 nucleotides match TRBD1. The length of the CDR3 is 13 residues. Germline V CDR1 and CDR2: MDHEN, SYDVKM. Losses at the gene ends were 9 bases for V and 4 bases for J; bases not matched to a gene: 5. The CDR3, as DNA: TGTGCCAGTAAACAGGGGGTAAAAAACATTCAGTACTTC. This codes for CASKQGVKNIQYF.

There are many counts of this clonotype. This chain joins TRBV28 and TRBJ1-1; the D is unclear. Germline CDR1 is MDHEN and CDR2 is SYDVKM. V lost 3 bases and J 6 bases, leaving 5 bases between the germline ends. The CDR3 sequence is 11 residues long. DNA for the CDR3: TGTGCCAGCAGTTTGTGGCCTGAAGCTTTCTTT. Amino acids: CASSLWPEAFF.

This clonotype appeared many times. The rearrangement uses TRBV12-3 or TRBV12-4 and TRBJ2-7; TRBD1 matches at 7 bases. Losses at the gene ends were 6 bases for V and 2 bases for J; bases not matched to a gene: 4. The CDR3 covers 13 residues. This CDR3 is CASRSTGTYEQYF. CDR3 nucleotide sequence: TGTGCCAGCAGGTCGACAGGGACCTACGAGCAGTACTTC.

This clonotype was observed a handful of times. The rearrangement uses TRBV6-1 and TRBJ1-1; no clear D. Germline CDR1 reads MNHNS; CDR2 reads SASEGT. The CDR3 is made up of 13 amino acids. The ends were cut back, 6 bases at V and 5 bases at J, with 13 bases in the middle. The DNA of the CDR3 is TGTGCCAGCAGCGTAGGATCGCGGACTGAAGCTTTCTTT. Protein sequence: CASSVGSRTEAFF.

This clonotype was picked up many times. The V call is TRBV11-2, the J call TRBJ2-5; D unresolved. Trimming pared 5 bases from V and 1 base from J, leaving 17 bases between. Germline V gene data show CDR1 as SGHAT and CDR2 as FQNNGV. The CDR3 sequence is 16 residues long. CDR3 amino acids: CASSLGLRGSQETQYF. CDR3 sequence (DNA): TGTGCCAGCAGCCTCGGGCTCCGTGGCAGCCAAGAGACCCAGTACTTC.

This clonotype was counted at least ten times. V gene TRBV28 combines with J gene TRBJ1-1, with a weak D call TRBD1 (6 bases). V dropped 6 bases and J dropped 10 bases, with 15 bases sitting between them. The germline gives CDR1 MDHEN, CDR2 SYDVKM. The CDR3 is 12 residues long. Here the CDR3 DNA reads TGTGCCAGCAGAGGGGGAGCTCGAGGAGCTTTCTTT. Protein: CASRGGARGAFF.

This clonotype was counted ten times or more. This chain uses TRBV6-4 with TRBJ2-3; 8 bases align to TRBD2. The CDR3 covers 14 residues. Trimming took 4 bases from V and 0 from J; bases not matched to a gene: 0. CDR1 is MRHNA, CDR2 SNTAGT, per germline. CDR3: CASSASGSTDTQYF. CDR3 coding DNA: TGTGCCAGCAGTGCTAGCGGGAGCACAGATACGCAGTATTTT.

This clonotype was counted ten times or more. V gene TRBV6-1 combines with J gene TRBJ1-3, with 7 bases identical to TRBD1. From germline, CDR1 is MNHNS and CDR2 SASEGT. Trimming removed 7 bases from V and 4 bases from J; junction bases left unmatched: 10. The CDR3 spans 15 residues. CDR3 amino acids: CASTYRRTGGNTIYF. CDR3 DNA: TGTGCCAGCACATACCGAAGGACAGGCGGAAACACCATATATTTT.

This clonotype was seen repeatedly, ten times or more. V gene TRBV6-5 combines with J gene TRBJ1-2, with 7 bases lining up with TRBD1. The CDR3 has 13 residues. The V segment lost 2 bases and the J segment 4 bases; nucleotides outside the gene matches: 1. CDR1 is MNHEY, CDR2 SVGAGI, per germline. The CDR3 is CASSYAGGYGYTF. In DNA form, the CDR3 reads TGTGCCAGCAGTTACGCAGGGGGCTATGGCTACACCTTC.

This clonotype was found a few times. A much larger clonotype is one base distant, so this may be a read error. The chain combines TRBV28 with TRBJ1-2; a possible D gene is TRBD1 (5 bases). The CDR3 length is 14 residues. The germline CDR1 and CDR2 sequences are MDHEN and SYDVKM. The chain's CDR3 is CASRTRQHEGGCTF. In DNA, the CDR3 is TGTGCCAGCAGAACCAGACAGCACGAGGGCGGCTGCACCTTC.

This clonotype was observed many times. The CDR3 nucleotides read TGTGCCAGCAGCCCCGAGTCGGGTGAAGCTTTCTTT. Its translation: CASSPESGEAFF. The chain joins TRBV7-3 to TRBJ1-1; D unresolved. Trimming shortened V by 5 bases and J by 7 bases, and 11 bases separated the two germline ends. The CDR3 is 12 amino acids. Germline CDR1 and CDR2: SGHTA and FQGTGA. The complete variable domain, with remaining parts taken from reference TRBV7-3 and TRBJ1-1, reads GAGVSQTPSNKVTEKGKYVELRCDPISGHTALYWYRQSLGQGPEFLIYFQGTGAADDSGLPNDRFFAVRPEGSVSTLKIQRTERGDSAVYLCASSPESGEAFFGQGTRLTVV.

This clonotype was recorded at least ten times. The chain joins TRBV7-9 to TRBJ1-5; possible D gene TRBD1, 6 bases. This CDR3 has 16 residues. V lost 3 bases and J lost 4, with 16 bases in between. CDR1 and CDR2 (germline): SEHNR, FQNEAQ (reference sequence). The CDR3 DNA follows: TGTGCCAGCAGCTTGGGGGTGGGACAACCTAATCAGCCCCAGCATTTT. Translated, it gives CASSLGVGQPNQPQHF.